These 23 T cell receptor beta chains were sequenced from one sample in a study of post-analysis software for immune sequencing data. Study-wide findings and caveats: Controls had lower frequencies than patients of 4 or 5 TRBV segments, which included TRBV5-6, TRBV5-1 and TRBV20-1.

Each TCR beta cDNA library carried unique molecular identifiers. In TCRdb, the PCR reads were re-called with MiXCR into one record per CDR3 protein. The sample lists about 460,000 distinct CDR3 sequences; under 55% were seen once. Their specific antigens are unknown. Input material: blood. The receptors were sampled from a girl aged 5 to 17 with multiple sclerosis.

The chain employs TRBV20-1 and TRBJ2-7; 11 bases line up with TRBD2. V lost 4 bases, J lost 0 bases, and 8 bases stayed unmatched. This CDR3 comprises 16 residues. Germline V CDR1 and CDR2: DFQATT, SNEGSKA (reference sequence). The CDR3 DNA follows: TGCAGTGCTATCGAACTAGCGGGAGTCAACTCCTACGAGCAGTACTTC. Translation gives CSAIELAGVNSYEQYF.

The rearrangement uses TRBV5-1 and TRBJ2-7; D might be TRBD1 (5 bases). Between the trimmed V and J ends, which lost 3 bases and 1 base, there was a span of 17 bases. There are 16 residues in the CDR3. Germline-derived CDR1 and CDR2 are SGHRS and YFSETQ. The CDR3 sequence: CASSSISTVLSYEQYF. Here the CDR3 DNA reads TGCGCCAGCAGCTCTATTTCGACAGTGCTATCCTACGAGCAGTACTTC.

There are a few counts of this clonotype. The chain joins TRBV20-1 to TRBJ2-1, with D hard to call. CDR1 is DFQATT and CDR2 is SNEGSKA in the germline V gene (reference sequence). CDR3 length: 15 amino acids. The V end lost 0 bases, the J end lost 3 bases, and 12 bases lay between the germline ends. Here the CDR3 reads CSARDLGSYYNEQFF. The CDR3, as DNA: TGCAGTGCTAGAGATCTCGGAAGCTACTACAATGAGCAGTTCTTC.

This clonotype showed up many times. The rearrangement joins TRBV12-3 or TRBV12-4 to TRBJ2-3; D remains ambiguous. Trimming removed 3 bases at V and 4 bases at J, with 5 bases between. The CDR3 extends over 12 amino acids. CDR3 residues: CASSLMADTQYF. The CDR3, as DNA: TGTGCCAGCAGTTTGATGGCAGATACGCAGTATTTT.

J is TRBJ1-2 and V is TRBV29-1; D may be TRBD1 (5 bases). V gave up 3 bases and J gave up 4 bases, with 15 bases separating them. This CDR3 region has 14 residues. CDR1 is SQVTM and CDR2 is ANQGSEA in the germline V gene. CDR3 sequence reads: CSVEPTGLGYGYTF. Written as DNA, the CDR3 is TGCAGCGTTGAGCCGACGGGACTGGGCTATGGCTACACCTTC.

The V call is TRBV12-3 or TRBV12-4, the J call TRBJ2-1, with 9 bases matching TRBD1. The CDR3 contains 15 residues. V was pared by 6 bases and J by 8 bases, with 11 bases of the junction left unmatched. Here the CDR3 DNA reads TGTGCCAGCAGCCCCGGGACAGGGATGATCGATGAGCAGTTCTTC. Its translation: CASSPGTGMIDEQFF.

This chain links TRBV5-1 with TRBJ2-5; D is tentatively TRBD1 or TRBD2 (6 bases each). The ends were cut back, 6 bases at V and 4 bases at J, with 16 bases in the middle. Germline CDR1 is SGHRS and CDR2 is YFSETQ. The CDR3 spans 14 residues. The CDR3 nucleotides are TGCGCCAGCAAAAGGGTCGGAGGGGGAGAGACCCAGTACTTC. Protein product: CASKRVGGGETQYF. Full variable domain (missing parts from reference TRBV5-1 and TRBJ2-5): KAGVTQTPRYLIKTRGQQVTLSCSPISGHRSVSWYQQTPGQGLQFLFEYFSETQRNKGNFPGRFSGRQFSNSRSEMNVSTLELGDSALYLCASKRVGGGETQYFGPGTRLLVL.

This clonotype has only one observation. V is TRBV4-2 and J is TRBJ2-7, with TRBD1 matching 10 bases. The CDR3 has 15 amino acids. The V and J ends lost 0 bases and 7 bases, in that order; junction bases with no gene match: 6. The V gene's germline CDR1 is LGHNA and CDR2 YNFKEQ. CDR3 residues: CASSQEGDRGPEQYF. In DNA form, the CDR3 reads TGTGCCAGCAGCCAAGAGGGAGACAGGGGGCCAGAGCAGTACTTC.

This clonotype was seen more than once but under ten times. The gene calls are TRBV4-2 and TRBJ2-5; 9 nucleotides line up with TRBD2. CDR1 LGHNA and CDR2 YNFKEQ come from the germline V gene. Germline trimming cut 0 bases from V and 5 bases from J; bases unmatched to any gene: 7. The CDR3 spans 16 residues. CDR3 region: CASSQEKASGTETQYF. The CDR3 nucleotides are TGTGCCAGCAGCCAAGAGAAGGCTAGCGGGACTGAGACCCAGTACTTC.

This chain uses TRBV9 with TRBJ2-3; maybe TRBD2 (6 bases). The CDR3 is 13 amino acids. Germline V gene sequence: CDR1 SGDLS, CDR2 YYNGEE. Trimming pared 2 bases from V and 10 bases from J, leaving 14 bases between. CDR3 sequence: CASSVGSGGSQYF. The CDR3 DNA is TGTGCCAGCAGCGTCGGTAGCGGCGGATCGCAGTATTTT.

This clonotype has more than one count but fewer than ten. J is TRBJ2-5 and V is TRBV5-4; 13 bases map to TRBD2. Losses at the gene ends were 3 bases for V and 4 bases for J; bases not matched to a gene: 6. The germline CDR1 and CDR2 sequences are SGHNT and YYREEE (reference sequence). This CDR3 spans 16 amino acids. CDR3 nucleotides: TGTGCCAGCAGCTCCCGACTAGCGGGAGGCTCAGAGACCCAGTACTTC. This codes for CASSSRLAGGSETQYF. The complete variable domain, with remaining parts taken from reference TRBV5-4 and TRBJ2-5, reads ETGVTQSPTHLIKTRGQQVTLRCSSQSGHNTVSWYQQALGQGPQFIFQYYREEENGRGNFPPRFSGLQFPNYSSELNVNALELDDSALYLCASSSRLAGGSETQYFGPGTRLLVL.

The V gene is TRBV14, the J gene TRBJ1-1; no reliable D call. CDR1 and CDR2 from the germline V gene are SGHDN and FVKESK. V lost 3 bases, J lost 1 base, and 6 bases lay in between. CDR3 size: 13 residues. The CDR3 protein is CASSQLRNTEAFF. Here the CDR3 DNA reads TGTGCCAGCAGCCAGCTACGGAACACTGAAGCTTTCTTT.

This clonotype was counted between two and nine times. This chain uses TRBV12-3 or TRBV12-4 with TRBJ2-1, with 10 bases lining up with TRBD2. Trimming removed 3 bases from V and 8 bases from J; junction bases left unmatched: 4. The CDR3 has 14 residues. The CDR3 nucleotides read TGTGCCAGCAGTTTCGGCGGGACTAGCGATGAGCAGTTCTTC. It encodes CASSFGGTSDEQFF.

This clonotype appeared a few times. This chain connects TRBV7-6 to TRBJ2-5; 10 bases agree with TRBD1. Germline CDR1 reads SGHVS; CDR2 reads FNYEAQ. V trimming: 5 bases; J trimming: 2 bases; junction bases outside the gene matches: 8. The CDR3 contains 16 residues. For the CDR3, the DNA is TGTGCCAGCAGCCATCGACAGGGGGCGTTTCAAGAGACCCAGTACTTC. Translating it yields CASSHRQGAFQETQYF.

Only one count was recorded for this clonotype. The V call is TRBV9, the J call TRBJ2-1, with 8 bases identical to TRBD2. Germline trimming cut 0 bases from V and 7 bases from J; bases unmatched to any gene: 6. Germline V gives CDR1 SGDLS, CDR2 YYNGEE. The CDR3 length is 15 residues. This CDR3 is CASSVAAGVENEQFF. The DNA for the CDR3 is TGTGCCAGCAGCGTAGCAGCGGGAGTGGAAAATGAGCAGTTCTTC.

The chain is built from TRBV7-9 and TRBJ1-1; the D gene is possibly TRBD1 (6 bases). The CDR3 is 16 residues long. The V gene lost 5 bases and the J gene lost 1 base, with 17 bases spanning the gap. Germline values: CDR1 SEHNR, CDR2 FQNEAQ (reference sequence). As DNA, the CDR3 is TGTGCCAGCAGCCGGGGACCAGGGGATAGGAACACTGAAGCTTTCTTT. Its translation: CASSRGPGDRNTEAFF.

The chain carries TRBV7-2 and TRBJ1-2; possibly TRBD1 for D (5 bases). V was pared by 0 bases and J by 4 bases, with 12 bases between. The CDR3 totals 15 residues. CDR1 is SGHTA and CDR2 is FQGNSA in the germline V gene. CDR3 amino acids: CASSLASAGSYGYTF. Here the CDR3 DNA reads TGTGCCAGCAGCTTAGCTTCGGCAGGGAGCTATGGCTACACCTTC.

J is TRBJ1-2 and V is TRBV11-2; no definite D call. Trimming stripped 2 bases from V and 0 bases from J, with 16 bases between. Germline CDR1 is SGHAT and CDR2 is FQNNGV. The CDR3 is 17 amino acids. The CDR3 DNA is TGTGCCAGCAGCTTATGGGTAGGATCTGCAGCTAACTATGGCTACACCTTC. Amino acids: CASSLWVGSAANYGYTF.

This chain connects TRBV27 to TRBJ2-5; 7 bases map to TRBD1. V shed 3 bases, J shed 5 bases, and the junction held 6 bases outside the gene matches. CDR1 MNHEY and CDR2 SMNVEV come from the germline V gene (reference sequence). This CDR3 is built from 14 residues. CDR3 sequence: CASSFLGQWETQYF. The CDR3 DNA sequence: TGTGCCAGCAGTTTCCTGGGACAGTGGGAGACCCAGTACTTC.

On this clonotype itself: This could be a read error, since a much larger clone is one nucleotide away. This chain uses TRBV27 with TRBJ2-6; D ambiguous. The CDR3 has 13 residues. Between the trimmed V and J ends, which lost 5 bases and 0 bases, there was a span of 2 bases. Germline CDR1 is MNHEY and CDR2 is SMNVEV (reference sequence). The CDR3 reads CASSISGANVLTF. The CDR3 DNA reads as TGTGCCAGCAGTATCTCTGGGGCCAACGTCCTGACTTTC.

In this sample, this clonotype turned up a few times. This sequence joins TRBV6-2 or TRBV6-3 and TRBJ2-4; no clear D. CDR3 length: 14 amino acids. Germline V gives CDR1 MNHEY, CDR2 SVGEGT. Trimming pared 5 bases from V and 0 bases from J, leaving 8 bases between. CDR3 sequence reads: CASSMAGAKNIQYF. The DNA for the CDR3 is TGTGCCAGCAGTATGGCTGGAGCCAAAAACATTCAGTACTTC.

This clonotype was observed a few times. V usage is TRBV28 and J usage is TRBJ1-1; 10 bases fit TRBD1. The germline V gene has CDR1 MDHEN and CDR2 SYDVKM. This CDR3 spans 15 amino acids. Unmatched junction bases numbered 10, after V lost 5 bases and J lost 7 bases. The CDR3 here is CASSLRQGAPVEAFF. Written as DNA, the CDR3 is TGTGCCAGCAGTCTTCGACAGGGGGCTCCGGTTGAAGCTTTCTTT.

The chain employs TRBV7-3 and TRBJ2-7; 9 bases align to TRBD2. This CDR3 has 17 residues. Unmatched junction bases numbered 14, after V lost 5 bases and J lost 3 bases. CDR1 is SGHTA and CDR2 is FQGTGA in the germline V gene. The DNA of the CDR3 is TGTGCCAGCAGCATCCTGAGTTGTTCTAGCGGGGACTACGAGCAGTACTTC. Its translation is CASSILSCSSGDYEQYF.